This entry concerns a single TCR beta chain. These data originate in a study of T cell responses to AZD1222 COVID-19 vaccine. The method was immunoSEQ multiplex PCR; TCRdb's version includes in-frame clones alone and lacks a portion of them. The sample carries some 120,000 clones, around 86% recorded once. Between the trimmed V and J ends, which lost 2 bases and 1 base, there was a span of 10 bases. Germline values: CDR1 MNHEY, CDR2 SMNVEV (reference sequence). The CDR3 has 15 residues. The chain joins TRBV27 to TRBJ2-3; D may be TRBD1 or TRBD2 (5 bases each). The sequencing used peripheral blood, collected on day 0 of AZD1222 vaccination. This receptor was taken from an adult in good health. Written as DNA, the CDR3 is TGTGCCAGCAGTTTACCCGGGGCCGGCACAGATACGCAGTATTTT. Its protein product is CASSLPGAGTDTQYF.